The text below deals with one T cell receptor (beta chain). The data originate from a study of neurological immune-mediated disorders. PBMCs numbering 2 million and stored at -80 C yielded the unsorted libraries. Germline assignment: CDR1 SGHTA and CDR2 FQGNSA. This CDR3 is 13 amino acids long. With 5 bases removed from V and 4 bases from J, the gap between germline ends came to 11 bases. The cDNA was synthesized by 5'RACE incorporating 10-nucleotide random UMIs. Each CDR3 protein gets one entry after TCRdb re-called the 5' RACE reads with MiXCR. The sample lists about 20,000 distinct CDR3 sequences, about 30% occurring once.

The TCR sequence derives from a man aged 50 or older with HTLV-1-associated myelopathy (HAM/TSP). Material for sequencing was PBMCs. This chain uses TRBV7-2 with TRBJ1-2; no reliable D call. CDR3 protein: CASSPGVGYGYTF. The CDR3 bases are TGTGCCAGCAGCCCCGGGGTTGGCTATGGCTACACCTTC.